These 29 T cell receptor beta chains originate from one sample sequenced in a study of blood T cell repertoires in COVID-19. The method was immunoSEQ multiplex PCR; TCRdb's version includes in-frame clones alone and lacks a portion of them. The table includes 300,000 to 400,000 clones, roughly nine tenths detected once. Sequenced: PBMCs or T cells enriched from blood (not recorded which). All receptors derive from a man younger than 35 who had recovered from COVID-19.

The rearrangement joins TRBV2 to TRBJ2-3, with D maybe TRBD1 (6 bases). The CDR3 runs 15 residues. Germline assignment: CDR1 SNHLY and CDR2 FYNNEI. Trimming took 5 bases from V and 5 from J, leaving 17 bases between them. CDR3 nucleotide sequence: TGTGCCAGCAGTCCAAGGACAGTACGAAAAGATACGCAGTATTTT. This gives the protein CASSPRTVRKDTQYF.

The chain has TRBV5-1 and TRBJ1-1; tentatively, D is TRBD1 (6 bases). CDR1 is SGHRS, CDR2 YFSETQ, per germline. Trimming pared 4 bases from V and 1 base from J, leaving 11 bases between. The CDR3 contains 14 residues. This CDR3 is CASSIRTENTEAFF. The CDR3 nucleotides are TGCGCCAGCAGCATCCGGACAGAGAACACTGAAGCTTTCTTT. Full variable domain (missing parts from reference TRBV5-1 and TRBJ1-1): KAGVTQTPRYLIKTRGQQVTLSCSPISGHRSVSWYQQTPGQGLQFLFEYFSETQRNKGNFPGRFSGRQFSNSRSEMNVSTLELGDSALYLCASSIRTENTEAFFGQGTRLTVV.

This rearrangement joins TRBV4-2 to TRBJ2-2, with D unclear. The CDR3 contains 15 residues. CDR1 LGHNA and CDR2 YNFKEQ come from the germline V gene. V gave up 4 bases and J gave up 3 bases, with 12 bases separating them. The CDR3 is CASSLRLFYTGELFF. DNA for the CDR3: TGTGCCAGCAGCCTCCGGTTATTCTACACCGGGGAGCTGTTTTTT.

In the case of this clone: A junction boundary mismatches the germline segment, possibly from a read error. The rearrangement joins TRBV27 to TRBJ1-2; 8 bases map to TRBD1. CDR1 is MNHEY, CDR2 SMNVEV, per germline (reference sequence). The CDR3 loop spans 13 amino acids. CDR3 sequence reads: CASTSRGQGTAIF. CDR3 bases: TGTGCCAGCACTTCACGAGGACAGGGTACTGCCATCTTC.

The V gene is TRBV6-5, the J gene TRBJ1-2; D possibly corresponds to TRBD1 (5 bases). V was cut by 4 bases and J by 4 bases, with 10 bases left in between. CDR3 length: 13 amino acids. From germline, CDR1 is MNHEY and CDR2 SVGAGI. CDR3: CASSFRGIYGYTF. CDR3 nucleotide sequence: TGTGCCAGCAGTTTCCGGGGGATCTATGGCTACACCTTC.

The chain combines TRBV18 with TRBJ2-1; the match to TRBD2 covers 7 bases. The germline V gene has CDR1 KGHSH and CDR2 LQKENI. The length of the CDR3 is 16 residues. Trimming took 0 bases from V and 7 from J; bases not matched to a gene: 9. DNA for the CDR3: TGTGCCAGCTCACCACCGAACGCGGGAGAAGAAAATGAGCAGTTCTTC. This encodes CASSPPNAGEENEQFF.

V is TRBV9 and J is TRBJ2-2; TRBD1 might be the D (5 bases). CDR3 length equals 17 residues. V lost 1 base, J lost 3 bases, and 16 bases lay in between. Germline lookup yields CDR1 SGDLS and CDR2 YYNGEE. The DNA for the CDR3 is TGTGCCAGCAGCGTAAATGAGAGAACAGGACACACCGGGGAGCTGTTTTTT. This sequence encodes CASSVNERTGHTGELFF.

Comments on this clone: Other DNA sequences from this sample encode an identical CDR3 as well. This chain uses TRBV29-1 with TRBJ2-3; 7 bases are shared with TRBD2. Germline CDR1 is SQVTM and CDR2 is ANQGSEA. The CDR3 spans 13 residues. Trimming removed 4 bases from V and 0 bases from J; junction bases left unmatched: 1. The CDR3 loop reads CSVASGSTDTQYF. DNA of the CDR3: TGCAGCGTTGCTAGCGGAAGCACAGATACGCAGTATTTT.

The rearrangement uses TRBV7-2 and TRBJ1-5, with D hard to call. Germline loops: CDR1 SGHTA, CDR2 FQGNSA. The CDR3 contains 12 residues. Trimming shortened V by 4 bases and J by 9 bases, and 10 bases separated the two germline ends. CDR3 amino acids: CASSSAGPPQHF. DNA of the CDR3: TGTGCCAGCAGCTCAGCGGGCCCGCCCCAGCATTTT.

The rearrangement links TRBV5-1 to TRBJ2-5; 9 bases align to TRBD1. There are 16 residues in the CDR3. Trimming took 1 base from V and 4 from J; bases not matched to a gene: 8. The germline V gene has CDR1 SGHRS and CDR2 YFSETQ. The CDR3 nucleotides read TGCGCCAGCAGCTTGCGATGGACAGGGGAGGCAGAGACCCAGTACTTC. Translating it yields CASSLRWTGEAETQYF.

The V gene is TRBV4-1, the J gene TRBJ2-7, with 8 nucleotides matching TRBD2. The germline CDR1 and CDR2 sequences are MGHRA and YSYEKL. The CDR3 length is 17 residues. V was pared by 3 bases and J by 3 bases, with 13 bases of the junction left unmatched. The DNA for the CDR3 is TGCGCCAGCAGCCACCCGCCGGGAAGCGGGGGACACTACGAGCAGTACTTC. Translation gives CASSHPPGSGGHYEQYF.

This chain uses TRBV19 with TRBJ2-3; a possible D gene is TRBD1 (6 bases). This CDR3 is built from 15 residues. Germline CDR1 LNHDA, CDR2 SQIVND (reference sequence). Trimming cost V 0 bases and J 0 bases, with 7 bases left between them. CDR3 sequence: CASSIDQGSTDTQYF. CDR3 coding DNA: TGTGCCAGTAGTATAGATCAGGGGAGCACAGATACGCAGTATTTT.

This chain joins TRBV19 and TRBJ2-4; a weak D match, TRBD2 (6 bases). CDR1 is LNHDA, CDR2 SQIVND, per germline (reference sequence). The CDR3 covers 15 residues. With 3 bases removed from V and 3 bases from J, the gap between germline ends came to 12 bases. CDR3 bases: TGTGCCAGTAGTATTGGGACTGCCCACAAAAACATTCAGTACTTC. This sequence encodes CASSIGTAHKNIQYF.

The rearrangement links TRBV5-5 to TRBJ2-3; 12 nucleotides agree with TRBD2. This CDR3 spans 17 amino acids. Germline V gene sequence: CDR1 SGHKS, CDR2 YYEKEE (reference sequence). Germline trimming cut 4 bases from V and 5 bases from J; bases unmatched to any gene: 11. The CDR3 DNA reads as TGTGCCAGCAGCCCTGCCCTAGCGGGGGGGCGAAGAGATACGCAGTATTTT. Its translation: CASSPALAGGRRDTQYF.

CDR3 DNA: TGTGCCAGCAGCTTAGGTTTGGTTGGGGGGGGAGAGACCCAGTACTTC. It is translated as CASSLGLVGGGETQYF. The J gene is TRBJ2-5, the V gene TRBV7-8, with 7 nucleotides matching TRBD2. Per germline, CDR1 SGHVS and CDR2 FQNEAQ. The CDR3 loop spans 16 amino acids. J was trimmed by 4 bases and V by 1 base; bases with no gene match: 9.

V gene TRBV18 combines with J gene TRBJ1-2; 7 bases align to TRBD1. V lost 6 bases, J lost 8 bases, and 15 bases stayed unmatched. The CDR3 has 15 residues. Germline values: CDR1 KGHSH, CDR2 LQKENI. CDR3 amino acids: CASSETRGRLEGYTF. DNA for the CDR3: TGTGCCAGCTCGGAAACGAGGGGGCGGCTGGAAGGCTACACCTTC.

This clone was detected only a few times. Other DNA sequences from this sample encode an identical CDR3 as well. The CDR3 is CSVEGQSYEQYF. The CDR3, as DNA: TGCAGCGTTGAAGGCCAGTCCTACGAGCAGTACTTC. The rearrangement uses TRBV29-1 and TRBJ2-7; no firm D call. CDR3 length: 12 amino acids. V was cut by 1 base and J by 1 base, with 5 bases left in between. In germline, CDR1 is SQVTM, CDR2 ANQGSEA.

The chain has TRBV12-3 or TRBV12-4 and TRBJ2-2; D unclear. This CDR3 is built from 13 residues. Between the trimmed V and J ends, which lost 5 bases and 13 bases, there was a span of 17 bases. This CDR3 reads CASSDSSDWRLFF. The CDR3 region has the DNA TGTGCCAGCAGTGACTCTTCCGACTGGCGGCTGTTTTTT.

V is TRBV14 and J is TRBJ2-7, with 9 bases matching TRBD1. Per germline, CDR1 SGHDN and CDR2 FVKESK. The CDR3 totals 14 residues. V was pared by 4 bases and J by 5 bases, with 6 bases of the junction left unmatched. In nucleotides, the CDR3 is TGTGCCAGCAGCCGCGGACAGGGGCGTAACGAGCAGTACTTC. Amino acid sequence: CASSRGQGRNEQYF.

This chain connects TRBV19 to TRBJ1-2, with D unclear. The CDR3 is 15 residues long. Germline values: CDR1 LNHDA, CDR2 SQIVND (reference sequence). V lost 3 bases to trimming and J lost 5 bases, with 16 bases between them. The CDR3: CASSISHSSLYGYTF. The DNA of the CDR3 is TGTGCCAGTAGTATTTCTCACAGCTCCCTTTATGGCTACACCTTC.

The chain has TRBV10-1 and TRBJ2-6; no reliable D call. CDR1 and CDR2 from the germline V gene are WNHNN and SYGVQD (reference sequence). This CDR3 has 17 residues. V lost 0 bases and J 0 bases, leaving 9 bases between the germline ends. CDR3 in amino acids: CASSESRLGSGANVLTF. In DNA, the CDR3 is TGCGCCAGCAGTGAGTCGAGGTTGGGCTCTGGGGCCAACGTCCTGACTTTC.

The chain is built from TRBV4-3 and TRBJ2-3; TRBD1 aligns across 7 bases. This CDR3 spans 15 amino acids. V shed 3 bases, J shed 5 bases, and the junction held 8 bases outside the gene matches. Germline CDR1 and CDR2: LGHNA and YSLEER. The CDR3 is CASSHRGLRVDTQYF. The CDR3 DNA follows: TGCGCCAGCAGCCATAGGGGGCTTAGGGTAGATACGCAGTATTTT.

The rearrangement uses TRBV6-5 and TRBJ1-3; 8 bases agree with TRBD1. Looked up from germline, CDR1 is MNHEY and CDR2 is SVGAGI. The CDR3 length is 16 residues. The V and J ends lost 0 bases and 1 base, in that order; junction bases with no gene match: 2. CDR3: CASSYSRTGSGNTIYF. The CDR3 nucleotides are TGTGCCAGCAGTTACTCAAGGACAGGGTCTGGAAACACCATATATTTT.

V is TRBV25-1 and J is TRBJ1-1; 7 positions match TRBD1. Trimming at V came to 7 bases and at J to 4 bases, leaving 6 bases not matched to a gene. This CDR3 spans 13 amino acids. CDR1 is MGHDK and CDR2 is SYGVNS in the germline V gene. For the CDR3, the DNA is TGTGCCAGCAAAACAGGGGTGAGCACTGAAGCTTTCTTT. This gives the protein CASKTGVSTEAFF.

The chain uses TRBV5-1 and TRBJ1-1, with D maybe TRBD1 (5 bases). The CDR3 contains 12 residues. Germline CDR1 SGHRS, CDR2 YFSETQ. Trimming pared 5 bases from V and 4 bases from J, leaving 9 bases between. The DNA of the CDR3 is TGCGCCAGCAGACCGGGGGGCACTGAAGCTTTCTTT. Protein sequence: CASRPGGTEAFF.

For the CDR3, the DNA is TGCGCCAGCAGCTTGGGTGTAGGCACAGGGGGGCAAGAGACCCAGTACTTC. This gives the protein CASSLGVGTGGQETQYF. The V gene is TRBV5-1, the J gene TRBJ2-5; 8 bases are a match to TRBD1. The V gene end was trimmed by 0 bases and the J gene end by 2 bases; junction bases not matched to a gene: 9. The germline V gene has CDR1 SGHRS and CDR2 YFSETQ. The CDR3 runs 17 residues.

The CDR3 sequence is CASTDGGVFKETQYF. The CDR3 DNA sequence: TGTGCCAGCACGGACGGGGGGGTATTTAAAGAGACCCAGTACTTC. The J gene is TRBJ2-5, the V gene TRBV28; 8 bases are a match to TRBD2. V was clipped by 7 bases and J by 3 bases; unmatched bases: 10. This CDR3 is 15 amino acids long. The germline CDR1 and CDR2 sequences are MDHEN and SYDVKM.

The CDR3, as DNA: TGTGCCAGCCTAGCGCCGCGGACTAAAAACACCGGGGAGCTGTTTTTT. The encoded protein is CASLAPRTKNTGELFF. The chain uses TRBV9 and TRBJ2-2; perhaps TRBD2 as D (6 bases). CDR1 is SGDLS, CDR2 YYNGEE, per germline. The CDR3 loop spans 16 amino acids. Trimming pared 7 bases from V and 2 bases from J, leaving 18 bases between.

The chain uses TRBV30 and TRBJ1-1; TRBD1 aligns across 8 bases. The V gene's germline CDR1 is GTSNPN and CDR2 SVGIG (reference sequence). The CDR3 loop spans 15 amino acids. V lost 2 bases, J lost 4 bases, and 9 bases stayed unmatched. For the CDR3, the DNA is TGTGCCTGGAGTATCCGGGACAGGAAGGGCACTGAAGCTTTCTTT. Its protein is CAWSIRDRKGTEAFF.